The 3 T cell receptor beta chains reported below all come from one sample, sequenced in a study of CD8 T cells in ankylosing spondylitis. These TCRs are of unknown antigen specificity. TCRdb redid the calling of the 5' RACE reads with MiXCR, one entry per CDR3 protein. The table includes about 390,000 distinct CDR3 sequences, approximately 20% detected once. Study conclusions and caveats: The study identified a TCR beta motif of fewer than 10 highly homologous variants that appeared characteristic of ankylosing spondylitis blood.

Sequenced sample: blood, either unsorted or a sorted T cell fraction (not recorded which). The receptors come from a male donor with ankylosing spondylitis.

The rearrangement uses TRBV12-5 and TRBJ2-1; TRBD1 might be the D (5 bases). CDR1 is LGHNT and CDR2 is FRNRAP in the germline V gene. Trimming removed 1 base at V and 10 bases at J, with 11 bases between. CDR3 length: 13 residues. The CDR3 nucleotides are TGTGCTAGTGGTTTGGGCAAGGGGTACGAGCAGTTCTTC. Translation: CASGLGKGYEQFF.

The chain recombines TRBV18 with TRBJ1-1; D is perhaps TRBD1 (5 bases). The CDR3 extends over 17 amino acids. The V gene lost 2 bases and the J gene lost 0 bases, with 16 bases spanning the gap. Germline V gene data show CDR1 as KGHSH and CDR2 as LQKENI. The CDR3 DNA reads as TGTGCCAGCTCACCAGGGGCTGGGGCAGGAGTGAACACTGAAGCTTTCTTT. Its protein product is CASSPGAGAGVNTEAFF. The whole variable domain, filled in from reference TRBV18 and TRBJ1-1, reads NAGVMQNPRHLVRRRGQEARLRCSPMKGHSHVYWYRQLPEEGLKFMVYLQKENIIDESGMPKERFSAEFPKEGPSILRIQQVVRGDSAAYFCASSPGAGAGVNTEAFFGQGTRLTVV.

This clonotype was recorded a few times. V is TRBV4-2 and J is TRBJ2-2, with D tentatively TRBD1 (5 bases). CDR1 is LGHNA, CDR2 YNFKEQ, per germline. The V end lost 2 bases, the J end lost 5 bases, and 15 bases lay between the germline ends. CDR3 length: 16 residues. CDR3 sequence reads: CASSQLHRKSTGELFF. DNA of the CDR3: TGTGCCAGCAGCCAACTTCACAGGAAGTCGACCGGGGAGCTGTTTTTT.